This TCR beta chain was sequenced during a study of cytomegalovirus exposure and HLA in healthy donors. General study findings and limits: In presence/absence analyses, roughly uniform sequencing depth across donors was assumed.

V lost 4 bases to trimming and J lost 4 bases; unmatched junction nucleotides: 11. This CDR3 is 16 amino acids long. The germline gives CDR1 SNHLY, CDR2 FYNNEI. Primers included in the PCR were 60 Vbeta and 13 Jbeta primers. TCRdb's table, derived via immunoSEQ multiplex PCR, lists solely in-frame clones and lacks some. The repertoire includes 90,000 to 150,000 clones, around 79% of them detected once, and roughly 1.5% sits in the top ten. Turning to this clone: Its antigen is not known.

This TCR was sampled from a woman under 30 in good health and CMV-seronegative. Sequenced: PBMCs. The chain joins TRBV2 to TRBJ2-3, with 7 bases matching TRBD2. The DNA of the CDR3 is TGTGCCAGCAGTGCCCGACTAGCCGGAGGGGCAGATACGCAGTATTTT. It specifies CASSARLAGGADTQYF.